The clone carrying this TCR beta chain has more than one count but fewer than ten. The data were taken from a study of blood T cell repertoires in COVID-19. Study overall: Samples of COVID-19 (acute and convalescent) were obtained from the United States, Italy and Spain. The cDNA or gDNA used as material had been derived from T cells, B-cell-depleted T cells, or PBMCs.

V shed 4 bases and J shed 7 bases, with 16 bases lying between them. CDR1 and CDR2 from the germline V gene are GTSNPN and SVGIG (reference sequence). This CDR3 is built from 13 residues. Per the authors' pipeline: The assay estimated nucleated cells by amplifying reference gene primers. Generated by immunoSEQ multiplex PCR, the TCRdb table keeps only in-frame clones and is missing some. That table gives V, J and clone size, and the DNA gave D and trimming. The sample includes about 49,000 clones, approximately 90% seen only once; the top ten take roughly 13%. The chain recombines TRBV30 with TRBJ1-2, with D hard to call. The sequence derives from a man of 80 years or more with acute or convalescent COVID-19. The sequencing sample was made of peripheral blood. CDR3 protein: CAWNPGNFGGYTF. CDR3 coding DNA: TGTGCCTGGAACCCCGGGAATTTCGGTGGCTACACCTTC.